The 10 T cell receptor beta chains below come from one sample, sequenced in a study of beta chain features in type 1 diabetes. The investigators reverse transcribed all of the isolated RNA, so they sequenced expressed TCRB transcripts. Using immunoSEQ multiplex PCR, the repertoire was profiled, and TCRdb retains in-frame clones only, with some absent. The sample holds hundreds of thousands of clones; 6.5% to 10% are singletons and the top ten take approximately 0.47%. The specimen was central memory CD4+ T cells from blood. The receptor source for this set is a woman aged 18-29 years in good health.

The chain recombines TRBV7-6 with TRBJ2-1, with D perhaps matching TRBD2 (5 bases). In germline, CDR1 is SGHVS, CDR2 FNYEAQ. The length of the CDR3 is 14 residues. Deletions cut 5 bases from V and 5 bases from J, with 13 bases between. CDR3 region: CASSALLAHNEQFF. DNA for the CDR3: TGTGCCAGCAGCGCCCTCCTAGCTCACAATGAGCAGTTCTTC.

The chain recombines TRBV21-1 with TRBJ2-3. TRBV21-1 is a listed pseudogene. The CDR3 is 13 amino acids. The CDR3 here is CASSNLGARGQYF. CDR3 nucleotides: TGTGCCAGCAGCAATTTAGGTGCTCGTGGGCAGTATTTT.

The chain carries TRBV29-1 and TRBJ2-1; D gene unclear. The germline gives CDR1 SQVTM, CDR2 ANQGSEA. V lost 8 bases, J lost 2 bases, and 13 bases lay in between. This CDR3 is 13 amino acids long. The chain's CDR3 is CSRVWVPYNEQFF. CDR3 DNA sequence: TGCAGCCGTGTATGGGTTCCCTACAATGAGCAGTTCTTC.

This clone was counted only a few times. The gene calls are TRBV28 and TRBJ2-1, with D tentatively TRBD2 (6 bases). Trimming shortened V by 5 bases and J by 4 bases, and 12 bases separated the two germline ends. Germline V gene sequence: CDR1 MDHEN, CDR2 SYDVKM. This CDR3 contains 14 residues. CDR3 region: CASSRPSEYNEQFF. As DNA, the CDR3 is TGTGCCAGCAGTCGCCCTAGCGAATACAATGAGCAGTTCTTC.

This clone was observed a single time. The gene calls are TRBV18 and TRBJ1-4; D gene ambiguous. V dropped 5 bases and J dropped 8 bases, with 12 bases sitting between them. CDR3 length equals 13 residues. The germline V gene encodes CDR1 KGHSH and CDR2 LQKENI. Written as DNA, the CDR3 is TGTGCCAGCTCAGCTCGGCACGTCGAAAAACTGTTTTTT. This gives the protein CASSARHVEKLFF.

This clone was counted between two and nine times. The gene calls are TRBV4-2 and TRBJ2-7, with 10 bases aligning to TRBD2. The ends lost 0 bases at V and 5 bases at J; junction bases unmatched: 4. Germline loops: CDR1 LGHNA, CDR2 YNFKEQ. This CDR3 spans 15 amino acids. CDR3 coding DNA: TGTGCCAGCAGCCAAGACAAGCGGGAGGGGGACGAGCAGTACTTC. It translates to CASSQDKREGDEQYF.

This clone turned up a few times. The chain couples TRBV11-3 to TRBJ2-3, with TRBD2 matching 9 bases. The CDR3 loop spans 16 amino acids. Losses at the gene ends were 1 base for V and 0 bases for J; bases not matched to a gene: 2. Germline V gene data show CDR1 as SGHNT and CDR2 as YENEEA. CDR3 protein: CASSLGTSESTDTQYF. The CDR3 nucleotides are TGTGCCAGCAGCTTAGGGACTAGCGAAAGCACAGATACGCAGTATTTT. Complete variable domain (other parts from reference TRBV11-3 and TRBJ2-3): EAGVVQSPRYKIIEKKQPVAFWCNPISGHNTLYWYLQNLGQGPELLIRYENEEAVDDSQLPKDRFSAERLKGVDSTLKIQPAELGDSAVYLCASSLGTSESTDTQYFGPGTRLTVL.

The genes are TRBV6-5 and TRBJ2-3, with 8 bases identical to TRBD2. CDR3 length: 15 amino acids. V lost 6 bases, J lost 0 bases, and 5 bases stayed unmatched. Germline CDR1 and CDR2: MNHEY and SVGAGI. In DNA form, the CDR3 reads TGTGCCAGCAGGAATCGACTAGCGAGCACAGATACGCAGTATTTT. Its protein is CASRNRLASTDTQYF.

This clone was counted only a few times. The chain has TRBV5-4 and TRBJ2-2; 14 nucleotides align to TRBD2. This CDR3 has 17 amino acids. Germline CDR1 reads SGHNT; CDR2 reads YYREEE (reference sequence). The V gene end was trimmed by 4 bases and the J gene end by 7 bases; junction bases not matched to a gene: 9. The CDR3 DNA reads TGTGCCAGCAGCAACGGACTAGCGGGAGGCCCTGGCGGGGAGCTGTTTTTT. It encodes CASSNGLAGGPGGELFF.

The sample holds a few counts of this clone. The chain couples TRBV25-1 to TRBJ2-4, with 10 bases identical to TRBD1. CDR3 length: 16 residues. Trimming took 3 bases from V and 9 from J; bases not matched to a gene: 11. Germline CDR1 is MGHDK and CDR2 is SYGVNS. The CDR3 here is CASSDSGTGDLGIQYF. For the CDR3, the DNA is TGTGCCAGCAGTGATTCCGGGACAGGGGACCTTGGCATTCAGTACTTC. Variable domain in full (rest from reference TRBV25-1 and TRBJ2-4): EADIYQTPRYLVIGTGKKITLECSQTMGHDKMYWYQQDPGMELHLIHYSYGVNSTEKGDLSSESTVSRIRTEHFPLTLESARPSHTSQYLCASSDSGTGDLGIQYFGAGTRLSVL.